Listed below are T cell receptor beta chains from one sample, sequenced in a study of siplizumab effects on memory and regulatory T cells. TCRdb keeps only in-frame clones here, not all; method: immunoSEQ multiplex PCR. The sample has 95,000 to 130,000 clones; approximately 94% are singletons. The sequencing sample was made of non-Treg CD4+ T cells sorted from blood. These TCRs come from a human donor in good health. Both conserved end residues are part of each CDR3. Each record gives: V gene, J gene, D gene, clone size, CDR3 DNA, CDR3 protein. A D gene is named only where the DNA matches it firmly. Some rows mark clone size as missing; the rest say once, few, many or name a class of expanded clone.

v_call: TRBV2; j_call: TRBJ2-1; d_call: -; clone_size: -; cdr3_nt: TGTGCCAGCAGTGAAAGTGGGAATGAGCAGTTCTTC; cdr3_aa: CASSESGNEQFF
v_call: TRBV10-3; j_call: TRBJ2-7; d_call: TRBD1; clone_size: -; cdr3_nt: TGTGCCATCGGAAAGGACAGGTTCGGCTCCTACGAGCAGTACTTC; cdr3_aa: CAIGKDRFGSYEQYF
v_call: TRBV19; j_call: TRBJ2-5; d_call: -; clone_size: -; cdr3_nt: TGTGCCAGTAGTGCAGGGTTCTCAGGGTTCCAAGAGACCCAGTACTTC; cdr3_aa: CASSAGFSGFQETQYF
v_call: TRBV5-5; j_call: TRBJ1-1; d_call: -; clone_size: -; cdr3_nt: TGTGCCAGCAGCTTTACAGCGAACACTGAAGCTTTCTTT; cdr3_aa: CASSFTANTEAFF
v_call: TRBV18; j_call: TRBJ1-3; d_call: -; clone_size: -; cdr3_nt: TGTGCCAGCTCACCGGGAAGGCTCGGAAACACCATATATTTT; cdr3_aa: CASSPGRLGNTIYF
v_call: TRBV19; j_call: TRBJ2-3; d_call: TRBD1; clone_size: -; cdr3_nt: TGTGCCAGTAGTATCGTCGACAGGGCGGATACGCAGTATTTT; cdr3_aa: CASSIVDRADTQYF
v_call: TRBV27; j_call: TRBJ2-7; d_call: TRBD2; clone_size: -; cdr3_nt: TGTGCCAGCAGTAAATCCGGACTAGCGGGGGACTACGAGCAGTACTTC; cdr3_aa: CASSKSGLAGDYEQYF
v_call: TRBV19; j_call: TRBJ2-5; d_call: -; clone_size: -; cdr3_nt: TGTGCCGTAGCTGCCCCCCAAGAGACCCAGTACTTC; cdr3_aa: CAVAAPQETQYF
v_call: TRBV4-2; j_call: TRBJ1-5; d_call: -; clone_size: -; cdr3_nt: TGTGCCAGCAGCCAAGATCGCACACTCAATCAGCCCCAGCATTTT; cdr3_aa: CASSQDRTLNQPQHF
v_call: TRBV20-1; j_call: TRBJ1-2; d_call: -; clone_size: -; cdr3_nt: TGCAGTGCAGCTTATGGCTACACCTTC; cdr3_aa: CSAAYGYTF
v_call: TRBV6-5; j_call: TRBJ2-7; d_call: -; clone_size: once; cdr3_nt: TGTGCCAGCAGTGCCAGGAGCGAGCAGTACTTC; cdr3_aa: CASSARSEQYF
v_call: TRBV5-1; j_call: TRBJ1-1; d_call: TRBD1; clone_size: -; cdr3_nt: TGCGCCAGCAGCTTGGCAAGTTTAGGTGGGCAGGGGGCCTCTGAAGCTTTCTTT; cdr3_aa: CASSLASLGGQGASEAFF
v_call: TRBV5-6; j_call: TRBJ1-5; d_call: TRBD1; clone_size: -; cdr3_nt: TGTGCCAGCATCCTCTCAAGACAGGGTTATAGCAATCAGCCCCAGCATTTT; cdr3_aa: CASILSRQGYSNQPQHF
v_call: TRBV5-1; j_call: TRBJ2-1; d_call: TRBD2; clone_size: -; cdr3_nt: TGCGCCAGCAGCCGTGGGACTAGCGGCTACAATGAGCAGTTCTTC; cdr3_aa: CASSRGTSGYNEQFF
v_call: TRBV7-9; j_call: TRBJ1-3; d_call: -; clone_size: -; cdr3_nt: TGTGCCAGCAGTCCTGCGGGGGCGAGTGGAAACACCATATATTTT; cdr3_aa: CASSPAGASGNTIYF
v_call: TRBV18; j_call: TRBJ1-2; d_call: TRBD1; clone_size: -; cdr3_nt: TGTGCCAGCTCACCCTCAGGGGGCTACTATGGCTACACCTTC; cdr3_aa: CASSPSGGYYGYTF